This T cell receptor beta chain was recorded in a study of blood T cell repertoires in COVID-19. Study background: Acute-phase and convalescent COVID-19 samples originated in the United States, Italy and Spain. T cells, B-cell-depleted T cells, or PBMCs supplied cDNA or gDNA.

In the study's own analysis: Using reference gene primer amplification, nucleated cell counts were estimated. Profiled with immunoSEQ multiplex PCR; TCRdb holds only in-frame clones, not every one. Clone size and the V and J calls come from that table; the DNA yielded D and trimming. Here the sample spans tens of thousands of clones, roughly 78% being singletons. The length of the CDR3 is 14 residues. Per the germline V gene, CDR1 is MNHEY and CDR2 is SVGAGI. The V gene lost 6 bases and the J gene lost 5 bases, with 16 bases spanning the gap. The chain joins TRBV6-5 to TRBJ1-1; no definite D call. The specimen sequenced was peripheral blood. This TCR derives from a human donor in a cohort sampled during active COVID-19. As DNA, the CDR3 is TGTGCCAGCAGGTATTGGAGGGAAGGAACTGAAGCTTTCTTT. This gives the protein CASRYWREGTEAFF.